This T cell receptor beta chain is from a study of identifying expanded T cells in peripheral blood. Study findings and constraints: Approximately 1.1 clones differed between technical replicates, versus around 15 and 19 over time.

In the case of this clone: As yet, its antigen is unknown.

Method: immunoSEQ multiplex PCR; TCRdb's copy keeps in-frame clones and lacks some. The sample carries roughly 63,000 clones, about 80% recorded once. CDR3 length equals 14 residues. Trimming pared 4 bases from V and 1 base from J, leaving 11 bases between. Germline CDR1 is SGHNT and CDR2 is YYREEE (reference sequence). Collection occurred without any documented infections or immune events in donors. Material: blood. The TCR was taken from a person between 18 and 75 years old in good health. This chain connects TRBV5-4 to TRBJ2-5; no clear D gene. The CDR3 coding sequence is TGTGCCAGCAGCAAGGACGTAGCCCAAGAGACCCAGTACTTC. Its protein is CASSKDVAQETQYF.